These 28 T cell receptor beta chains share one sample of origin, sequenced in a study of Ad26.COV2.S vaccination and SARS-CoV-2 variants. Method: immunoSEQ multiplex PCR; TCRdb's copy keeps in-frame clones and lacks some. This sample carries hundreds of thousands of clones, approximately 92% of them seen once, and the ten largest clones take 10% to 15%. Treatment here: 15 to 20 received Ad26.COV2.S at low or high dose, single or two shots; about 5 received placebo; per-sample allocation not given. Sampling was done on day 63 after the first vaccine or placebo injection. The sample consisted of peripheral blood, taken in a trial of Ad26.COV2.S vaccine versus placebo. All receptors come from a person between 18 and 60 years old who received the Ad26.COV2.S COVID-19 vaccine or a placebo.

The chain uses TRBV27 and TRBJ2-7; unclear D gene. The CDR3 contains 13 residues. Germline-derived CDR1 and CDR2 are MNHEY and SMNVEV (reference sequence). Between the trimmed V and J ends, which lost 2 bases and 4 bases, there was a span of 9 bases. The CDR3 protein is CASSLMWGYEQYF. The CDR3 DNA reads TGTGCCAGCAGTTTAATGTGGGGATACGAGCAGTACTTC.

The rearrangement joins TRBV11-3 to TRBJ2-5, with 9 bases that match TRBD2. The germline gives CDR1 SGHNT, CDR2 YENEEA. With V trimmed by 3 bases and J by 2 bases, 10 bases remained unmatched. The CDR3 covers 17 residues. CDR3 sequence: CASSLIGVAGVQETQYF. As DNA, the CDR3 is TGTGCCAGCAGCTTGATAGGGGTAGCGGGAGTACAAGAGACCCAGTACTTC. Supplemented by reference TRBV11-3 and TRBJ2-5, the full variable domain reads EAGVVQSPRYKIIEKKQPVAFWCNPISGHNTLYWYLQNLGQGPELLIRYENEEAVDDSQLPKDRFSAERLKGVDSTLKIQPAELGDSAVYLCASSLIGVAGVQETQYFGPGTRLLVL.

The rearrangement uses TRBV3-1 (or the pseudogene TRBV3-2) and TRBJ1-2; D ambiguous. This CDR3 is 12 amino acids long. Between the trimmed V and J ends, which lost 0 bases and 9 bases, there was a span of 8 bases. CDR1 is LGHDT, CDR2 YNNKEL, per germline (reference sequence). The CDR3 DNA reads as TGTGCCAGCAGCCAAGATCGAGGTAGCTACACCTTC. Amino acids: CASSQDRGSYTF.

The chain couples TRBV11-2 to TRBJ1-2; 7 bases match TRBD1. This CDR3 region has 15 residues. V trimming: 3 bases; J trimming: 4 bases; junction bases outside the gene matches: 8. CDR1 and CDR2 (germline): SGHAT, FQNNGV. CDR3 DNA: TGTGCCAGCAGCTTCGTCGGGGACAGCCTCTATGGCTACACCTTC. Translated: CASSFVGDSLYGYTF.

J is TRBJ2-4 and V is TRBV4-1; a weak D match, TRBD2 (6 bases). CDR3 length: 15 amino acids. V shed 4 bases and J shed 0 bases, with 10 bases lying between them. CDR1 is MGHRA and CDR2 is YSYEKL in the germline V gene. DNA for the CDR3: TGCGCCAGCAGCCCCCCGGGACTAGCCAAAAACATTCAGTACTTC. Amino acids: CASSPPGLAKNIQYF.

The V call is TRBV7-8, the J call TRBJ1-5; 8 nucleotides align to TRBD1. From germline, CDR1 is SGHVS and CDR2 FQNEAQ. The J segment lost 2 bases and the V segment lost 5 bases, leaving 11 bases of the junction unmatched. This CDR3 has 17 amino acids. This chain's CDR3 is CASSVGQGPSGNQPQHF. CDR3 nucleotides: TGTGCCAGCAGCGTCGGACAGGGCCCTTCGGGCAATCAGCCCCAGCATTTT.

The rearrangement joins TRBV7-2 to TRBJ2-2; the D gene is possibly TRBD2 (7 bases). In germline, CDR1 is SGHTA, CDR2 FQGNSA. V was cut by 7 bases and J by 1 base, with 16 bases left in between. The CDR3 contains 16 residues. In DNA, the CDR3 is TGTGCCAGCAAGAGGGGGGGTCAGATGAACACCGGGGAGCTGTTTTTT. Translation gives CASKRGGQMNTGELFF.

The gene calls are TRBV7-9 and TRBJ2-1; 9 nucleotides match TRBD1. The germline CDR1 and CDR2 sequences are SEHNR and FQNEAQ (reference sequence). CDR3 length equals 17 residues. J gave up 6 bases and V 4 bases, and 13 bases lay outside the gene matches. The CDR3 here is CASSSTTPKTGGNEQFF. The DNA of the CDR3 is TGTGCCAGCAGCTCGACTACCCCGAAGACAGGGGGCAATGAGCAGTTCTTC.

The gene calls are TRBV9 and TRBJ2-5; D is tentatively TRBD1 or TRBD2 (5 bases each). The germline CDR1 and CDR2 sequences are SGDLS and YYNGEE. Trimming took 7 bases from V and 5 from J, leaving 21 bases between them. The CDR3 extends over 15 amino acids. Here the CDR3 DNA reads TGTGCCAGCGCTATCTCCACGGGACCCCTGGAGACCCAGTACTTC. Its protein product is CASAISTGPLETQYF. Based on the CDR3 plus reference TRBV9 and TRBJ2-5, the full variable domain is DSGVTQTPKHLITATGQRVTLRCSPRSGDLSVYWYQQSLDQGLQFLIQYYNGEERAKGNILERFSAQQFPDLHSELNLSSLELGDSALYFCASAISTGPLETQYFGPGTRLLVL.

This clone was recorded once. The chain carries TRBV18 and TRBJ2-2; no reliable D call. The CDR3 spans 16 residues. From germline, CDR1 is KGHSH and CDR2 LQKENI. Trimming stripped 6 bases from V and 9 bases from J, with 23 bases between. CDR3: CASSRTGKTEGRELFF. CDR3 DNA sequence: TGTGCCAGCTCTCGTACTGGCAAAACGGAAGGACGGGAGCTGTTTTTT.

This chain links TRBV7-9 with TRBJ2-1, with a weak D call TRBD2 (5 bases). CDR1 is SEHNR, CDR2 FQNEAQ, per germline (reference sequence). V gave up 5 bases and J gave up 8 bases, with 19 bases separating them. The CDR3 spans 15 residues. The CDR3 spells CASSPLPTRTDEQFF. The CDR3 DNA is TGTGCCAGCAGCCCCCTCCCCACTAGGACGGATGAGCAGTTCTTC. The full variable domain, rest sourced from reference TRBV7-9 and TRBJ2-1, is DTGVSQNPRHKITKRGQNVTFRCDPISEHNRLYWYRQTLGQGPEFLTYFQNEAQLEKSRLLSDRFSAERPKGSFSTLEIQRTEQGDSAMYLCASSPLPTRTDEQFFGPGTRLTVL.

V usage is TRBV30 and J usage is TRBJ2-7; D might be TRBD2 (6 bases). The CDR3 extends over 13 amino acids. Germline values: CDR1 GTSNPN, CDR2 SVGIG (reference sequence). Trimming pared 4 bases from V and 3 bases from J, leaving 13 bases between. The CDR3 loop reads CAWTIGGYYEQYF. In DNA form, the CDR3 reads TGTGCCTGGACAATCGGGGGTTACTACGAGCAGTACTTC. The whole variable domain, remainder taken from reference TRBV30 and TRBJ2-7, is SQTIHQWPATLVQPVGSPLSLECTVEGTSNPNLYWYRQAAGRGLQLLFYSVGIGQISSEVPQNLSASRPQDRQFILSSKKLLLSDSGFYLCAWTIGGYYEQYFGPGTRLTVT.

This clone was observed a single time. V gene TRBV7-9 combines with J gene TRBJ2-6, with a possible D match to TRBD1 (6 bases). In germline, CDR1 is SEHNR, CDR2 FQNEAQ (reference sequence). V dropped 0 bases and J dropped 4 bases, with 19 bases sitting between them. This CDR3 is 19 amino acids long. In DNA, the CDR3 is TGTGCCAGCAGCTTAGCGGGACACCACGCCCTAAGCGGGGCCAACGTCCTGACTTTC. Translation gives CASSLAGHHALSGANVLTF.

The V gene is TRBV19, the J gene TRBJ1-1, with TRBD1 matching 7 bases. The CDR3 loop spans 14 amino acids. In germline, CDR1 is LNHDA, CDR2 SQIVND (reference sequence). V lost 8 bases, J lost 1 base, and 7 bases stayed unmatched. CDR3 in amino acids: CASRSGGKNTEAFF. The CDR3 bases are TGTGCCAGTCGATCAGGGGGAAAGAACACTGAAGCTTTCTTT.

The V and J genes are TRBV7-3 and TRBJ2-7; the match to TRBD2 covers 9 bases. The CDR3 consists of 15 residues. V shed 2 bases, J shed 7 bases, and the junction held 9 bases outside the gene matches. Germline V gene lookup returns CDR1 SGHTA and CDR2 FQGTGA. The CDR3 coding sequence is TGTGCCAGCAGCTTAGCGGGAGGGCCGAAGGATGAGCAGTACTTC. Protein sequence: CASSLAGGPKDEQYF.

The chain employs TRBV5-1 and TRBJ2-3; 7 nucleotides match TRBD1. Unmatched junction bases numbered 4, after V lost 0 bases and J lost 0 bases. The germline gives CDR1 SGHRS, CDR2 YFSETQ. The CDR3 runs 16 residues. In DNA, the CDR3 is TGCGCCAGCAGCTTGGGTCCGGACAGGAGCACAGATACGCAGTATTTT. It encodes CASSLGPDRSTDTQYF.

The V gene is TRBV4-1, the J gene TRBJ2-1, with D tentatively TRBD1 (5 bases). The CDR3 covers 17 residues. Trimming left V 1 base short and J 5 bases short, with 18 bases between. CDR1 is MGHRA, CDR2 YSYEKL, per germline. The CDR3 nucleotides are TGCGCCAGCAGCCAAGTCTTTGCAGGACACTTAAACAATGAGCAGTTCTTC. It specifies CASSQVFAGHLNNEQFF.

The CDR3 sequence: CAWSPIGQRRYQETQYF. The CDR3 DNA reads as TGTGCCTGGAGCCCGATTGGCCAGCGGAGATACCAAGAGACCCAGTACTTC. The V call is TRBV30, the J call TRBJ2-5; D is possibly TRBD2 (5 bases). Trimming stripped 3 bases from V and 0 bases from J, with 20 bases between. CDR1 and CDR2 (germline): GTSNPN, SVGIG (reference sequence). The CDR3 contains 17 residues.

The chain is built from TRBV15 and TRBJ1-2; 12 bases line up with TRBD1. There are 17 residues in the CDR3. Germline lookup yields CDR1 LNHNV and CDR2 YYDKDF (reference sequence). J was trimmed by 7 bases and V by 0 bases; bases with no gene match: 9. The CDR3 reads CATSRDRGTGGTSGYTF. Written as DNA, the CDR3 is TGTGCCACCAGCAGAGATCGGGGGACAGGGGGCACCAGTGGCTACACCTTC.

The chain recombines TRBV30 with TRBJ1-5; 8 nucleotides align to TRBD1. The CDR3 loop spans 14 amino acids. Losses at the gene ends were 4 bases for V and 0 bases for J; bases not matched to a gene: 2. Looked up from germline, CDR1 is GTSNPN and CDR2 is SVGIG (reference sequence). For the CDR3, the DNA is TGTGCCTGGAAGGACAGGGATAGCAATCAGCCCCAGCATTTT. Translated, it gives CAWKDRDSNQPQHF.

This clone was detected only a few times. In nucleotides, the CDR3 is TGTGCCAGCAGTGAATCAATGTCACCCCTCCACTTT. It is translated as CASSESMSPLHF. The V gene is TRBV25-1, the J gene TRBJ1-6, with unresolved D. CDR1 is MGHDK, CDR2 SYGVNS, per germline. V lost 1 base and J lost 10, with 5 bases in between. The CDR3 has 12 residues.

This clone was seen only a few times. The V and J genes are TRBV4-2 and TRBJ1-2; TRBD1 aligns across 7 bases. The CDR3 consists of 13 residues. With V trimmed by 4 bases and J by 8 bases, 7 bases remained unmatched. Per germline, CDR1 LGHNA and CDR2 YNFKEQ. CDR3 sequence (DNA): TGTGCCAGCAGCCGAGACAGGGTAAAAGGCTACACCTTC. As protein: CASSRDRVKGYTF.

The chain joins TRBV7-2 to TRBJ2-1; the match to TRBD2 covers 7 bases. This CDR3 is built from 14 residues. The junction had 10 bases not matched to a gene; V was cut back by 5 bases and J by 9 bases. From germline, CDR1 is SGHTA and CDR2 FQGNSA. The CDR3 nucleotides are TGTGCCAGCAGCCTTTCGGGGGGTAATAGTGAGCAGTTCTTC. Protein product: CASSLSGGNSEQFF.

The table lists this clone with a count of one. The chain recombines TRBV5-1 with TRBJ2-3; no firm D call. Trimming shortened V by 3 bases and J by 1 base, and 12 bases separated the two germline ends. Germline values: CDR1 SGHRS, CDR2 YFSETQ. The CDR3 is 15 residues long. The chain's CDR3 is CASSSDPVGTDTQYF. CDR3 nucleotides: TGCGCCAGCAGCTCGGACCCGGTAGGCACAGATACGCAGTATTTT.

The rearrangement uses TRBV7-6 and TRBJ2-3; 7 nucleotides line up with TRBD2. With 0 bases clipped from V and 2 bases from J, the junction kept 2 bases outside the gene matches. There are 15 residues in the CDR3. The germline V gene has CDR1 SGHVS and CDR2 FNYEAQ. The CDR3 reads CASSLAGGNTDTQYF. CDR3 in DNA: TGTGCCAGCAGCTTAGCGGGAGGGAACACAGATACGCAGTATTTT.

This clone was seen a single time. The chain uses TRBV29-1 and TRBJ2-2, with TRBD2 as a possible D gene (5 bases). Trimming took 4 bases from V and 7 from J, leaving 16 bases between them. The CDR3 extends over 14 amino acids. Per the germline V gene, CDR1 is SQVTM and CDR2 is ANQGSEA. The CDR3, as DNA: TGCAGCGTTGCCCCAACTAGAGGTGGCGGGGAGCTGTTTTTT. Translation: CSVAPTRGGGELFF.

V gene TRBV24-1 combines with J gene TRBJ1-2; D not certain. This CDR3 region has 14 residues. Between the trimmed V and J ends, which lost 1 base and 4 bases, there was a span of 9 bases. Germline CDR1 is KGHDR and CDR2 is SFDVKD. The DNA for the CDR3 is TGTGCCACCAGTGATTTTAACCGTGCCTATGGCTACACCTTC. This sequence encodes CATSDFNRAYGYTF.

CDR3 nucleotide sequence: TGTGCCAGCAGTTTGGTTGGGGCCAACGTCCTGACTTTC. This gives the protein CASSLVGANVLTF. This sequence joins TRBV27 and TRBJ2-6; D is unclear. Trimming took 3 bases from V and 3 from J, leaving 3 bases between them. This CDR3 is built from 13 residues. Germline V lookup: CDR1 MNHEY, CDR2 SMNVEV (reference sequence).